The sample holds one count of the clone carrying this T cell receptor (beta chain). The antigen is undetermined. Since a much larger clone is just one base distant, this may be a read error. This sample is drawn from a study of post-analysis software for immune sequencing data. Study conclusions and caveats: The five TRBV segments detected at higher frequency in patients than in controls included TRBV5-6, TRBV5-1 and TRBV20-1. Significantly lower normalized Chao1 diversity was found in patients with multiple sclerosis relative to controls.

The TCR beta cDNA libraries carried unique molecular identifiers. cDNA molecules numbering roughly 500,000 came from about 1 to 10 million T cells. TCRdb redid the calling of the PCR reads with MiXCR, one entry per CDR3 protein. The sample has about 150,000 distinct CDR3 sequences; over 25% are singletons. V was shortened by 6 bases and J by 11 bases, with 13 bases between the two germline ends. The CDR3 has 11 residues. The TCR was taken from a girl between 10 and 17 years old with multiple sclerosis. The gene calls are TRBV12-3 or TRBV12-4 and TRBJ2-5; D unresolved. Material for sequencing was blood. The CDR3 bases are TGTGCCAGCAGCCCTGGGTACAAGCAGTACTTC. It yields the protein CASSPGYKQYF.